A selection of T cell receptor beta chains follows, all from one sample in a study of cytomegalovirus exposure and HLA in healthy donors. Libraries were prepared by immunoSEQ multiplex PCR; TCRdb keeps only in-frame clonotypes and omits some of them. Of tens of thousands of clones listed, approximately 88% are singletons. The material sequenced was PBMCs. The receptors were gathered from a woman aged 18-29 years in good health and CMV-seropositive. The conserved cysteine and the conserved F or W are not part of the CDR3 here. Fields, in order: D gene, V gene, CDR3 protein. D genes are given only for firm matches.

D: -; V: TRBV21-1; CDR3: ASSATGSSGNTIY
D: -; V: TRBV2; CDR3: ASRKGHTYEQY
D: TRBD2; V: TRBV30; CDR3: AWRGGVVTSGPVDTQY
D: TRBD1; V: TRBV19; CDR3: ASSQGVRDTQY
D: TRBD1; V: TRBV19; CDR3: ASTWDRGNQPQH
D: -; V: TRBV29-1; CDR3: SVEFNGDGYT
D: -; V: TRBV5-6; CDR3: ASSLALAGLEQY
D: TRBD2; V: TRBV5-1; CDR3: ASSPVTSGWRGNEQF
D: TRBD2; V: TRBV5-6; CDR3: ASSLASGGTLTGELF
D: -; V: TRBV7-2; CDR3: ASSLRLDNNNEQF
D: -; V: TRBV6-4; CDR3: ASRLSTGTYGYT
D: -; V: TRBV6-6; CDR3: AVQFGEQF
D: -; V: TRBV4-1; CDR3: ASSQDQAGPEQY
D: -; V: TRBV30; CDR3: AWSSTGIYNGSPLH
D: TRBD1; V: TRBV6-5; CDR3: ASSSNRGHEQY
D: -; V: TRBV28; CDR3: ASIRGGMNTEAF
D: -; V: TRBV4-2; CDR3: ASSQGHRYQETQY
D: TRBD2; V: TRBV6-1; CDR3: ATPNRGGRY
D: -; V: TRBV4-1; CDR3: ASSWTTGQVPNSPLH
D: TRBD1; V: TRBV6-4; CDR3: ASSDGTGGVDTQY
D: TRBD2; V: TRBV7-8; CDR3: ASSLVGGTSYEQY
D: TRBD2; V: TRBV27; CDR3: ASSLNLAGGPESETQY
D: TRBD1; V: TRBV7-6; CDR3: ASSLGERQGNYEQY
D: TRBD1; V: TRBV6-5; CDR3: ASRQGYEQY
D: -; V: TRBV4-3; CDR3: ASSQDRRGEKLF
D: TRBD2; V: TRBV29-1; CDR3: SGRLAGKETQY
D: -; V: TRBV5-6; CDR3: ASSPGLGWEQF
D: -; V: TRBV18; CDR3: ASSTGFGYEQY
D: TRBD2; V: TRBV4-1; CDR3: ASSQVRGSTDTQY
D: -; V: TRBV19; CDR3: ASSISRIANEKLF
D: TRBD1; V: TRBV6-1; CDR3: ASRVGTGGYEQY
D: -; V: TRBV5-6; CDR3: ASSWGGEGVRYSNQPQH